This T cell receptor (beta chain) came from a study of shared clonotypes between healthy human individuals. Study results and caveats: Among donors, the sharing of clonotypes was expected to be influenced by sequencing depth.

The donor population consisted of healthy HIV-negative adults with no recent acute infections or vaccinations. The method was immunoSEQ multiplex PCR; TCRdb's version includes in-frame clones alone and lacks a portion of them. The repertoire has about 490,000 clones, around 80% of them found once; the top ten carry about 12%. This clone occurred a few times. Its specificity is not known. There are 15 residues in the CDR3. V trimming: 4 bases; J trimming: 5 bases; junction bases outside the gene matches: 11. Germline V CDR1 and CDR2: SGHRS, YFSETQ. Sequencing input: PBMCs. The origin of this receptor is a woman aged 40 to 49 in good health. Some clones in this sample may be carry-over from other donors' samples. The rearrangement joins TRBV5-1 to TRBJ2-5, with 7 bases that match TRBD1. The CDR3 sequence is CASSLGEGARETQYF. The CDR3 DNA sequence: TGCGCCAGCAGCCTAGGAGAGGGGGCGAGGGAGACCCAGTACTTC.